This T cell receptor beta chain appears in the sequencing data of a study of blood T cell repertoires in COVID-19. In the study overall: The United States, Italy and Spain provided the acute and convalescent COVID-19 samples. The cDNA or gDNA used as material had been derived from T cells, B-cell-depleted T cells, or PBMCs.

The CDR3 is made up of 11 amino acids. CDR1 and CDR2 from the germline V gene are LGHDT and YNNKEL (reference sequence). V shed 3 bases and J 11 bases; nucleotides not matched to a gene: 2. The authors' processing: Estimated nucleated cell counts came from reference gene primer amplification. Generated by immunoSEQ multiplex PCR, the TCRdb table keeps only in-frame clones and is missing some. The V and J calls and clone size were taken over from that table, and D and trimming were inferred from the DNA. This table has around 190,000 clones, around 85% appearing once. The origin of this receptor is a man younger than 45 with acute or convalescent COVID-19. The chain uses TRBV3-1 (or the pseudogene TRBV3-2) and TRBJ1-1, with 8 bases fitting TRBD1. Sequenced: peripheral blood. Here the CDR3 reads CASSHTGGAFF. CDR3 nucleotides: TGTGCCAGCAGCCACACAGGGGGTGCTTTCTTT.